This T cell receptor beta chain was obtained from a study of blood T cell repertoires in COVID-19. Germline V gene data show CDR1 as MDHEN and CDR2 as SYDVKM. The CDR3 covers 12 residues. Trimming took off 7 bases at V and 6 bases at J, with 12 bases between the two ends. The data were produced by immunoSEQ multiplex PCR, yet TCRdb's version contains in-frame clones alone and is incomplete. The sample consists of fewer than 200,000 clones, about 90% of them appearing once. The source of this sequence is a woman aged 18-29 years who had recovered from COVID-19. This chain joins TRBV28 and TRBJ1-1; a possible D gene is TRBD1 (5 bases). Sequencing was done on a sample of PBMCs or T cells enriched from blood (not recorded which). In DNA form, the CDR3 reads TGTGCCAGCACCTCTGTACAGGCTGAAGCTTTCTTT. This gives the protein CASTSVQAEAFF.